In its sample, the clone carrying this TCR beta chain was seen a few times. Its antigen is unknown. The 5'RACE method, run with constant-segment primers, produced TCR alpha and TCR beta cDNA libraries (carrying sample barcodes and UMIs). TCRdb re-derived calls from the 5' RACE reads in MiXCR, one entry per CDR3 protein. This sample has 200,000 to 250,000 distinct CDR3 sequences; 10% to 13% occur once, and the top ten carry approximately 3%. This entry is derived from a study of T-cell memory formation after mild COVID-19. The study's findings and limits: A second wave of clones peaked on day 37, and their SARS-CoV-2 specificity went unconfirmed.

Trimming pared 2 bases from V and 14 bases from J, leaving 10 bases between. Germline V gene lookup returns CDR1 SEHNR and CDR2 FQNEAQ (reference sequence). This CDR3 spans 11 amino acids. This receptor was obtained from a man aged 18 to 30 who had mild COVID-19 (a few samples of this study predate the infection). Cell type and time point are not known. The chain carries TRBV7-9 and TRBJ1-3; D is perhaps TRBD1 (5 bases). Sequencing was carried out using PBMCs or a T cell subset sorted from them (not recorded which). The chain's CDR3 is CASSLTGLVYF. The CDR3 bases are TGTGCCAGCAGCTTAACAGGCCTCGTATATTTT.